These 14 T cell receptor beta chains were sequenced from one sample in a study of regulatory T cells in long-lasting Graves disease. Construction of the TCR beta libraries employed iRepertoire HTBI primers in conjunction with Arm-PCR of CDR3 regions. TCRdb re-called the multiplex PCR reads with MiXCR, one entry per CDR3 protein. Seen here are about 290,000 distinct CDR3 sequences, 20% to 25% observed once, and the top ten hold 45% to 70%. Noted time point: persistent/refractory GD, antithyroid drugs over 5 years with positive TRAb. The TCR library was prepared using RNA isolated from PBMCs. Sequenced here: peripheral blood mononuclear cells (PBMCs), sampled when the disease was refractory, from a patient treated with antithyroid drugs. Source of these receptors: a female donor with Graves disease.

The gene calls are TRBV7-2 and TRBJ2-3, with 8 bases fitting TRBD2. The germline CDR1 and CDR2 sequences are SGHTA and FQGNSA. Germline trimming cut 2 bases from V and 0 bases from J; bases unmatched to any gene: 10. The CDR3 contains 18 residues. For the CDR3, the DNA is TGTGCCAGCAGCTTATCGCAGACTAGCGACTCTAGCACAGATACGCAGTATTTT. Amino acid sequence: CASSLSQTSDSSTDTQYF.

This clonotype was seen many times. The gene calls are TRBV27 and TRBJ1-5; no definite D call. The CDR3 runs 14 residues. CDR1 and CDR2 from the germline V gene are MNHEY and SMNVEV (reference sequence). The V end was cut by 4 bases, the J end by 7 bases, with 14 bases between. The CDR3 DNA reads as TGTGCCAGCAGTTCCCATTACCGAGACCAGCCCCAGCATTTT. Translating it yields CASSSHYRDQPQHF.

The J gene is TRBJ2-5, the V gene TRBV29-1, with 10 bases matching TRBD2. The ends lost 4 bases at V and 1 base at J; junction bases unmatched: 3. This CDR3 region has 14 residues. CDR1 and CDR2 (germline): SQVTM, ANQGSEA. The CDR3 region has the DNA TGCAGCGTTGGGACTAGCGGATTCCAAGAGACCCAGTACTTC. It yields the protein CSVGTSGFQETQYF.

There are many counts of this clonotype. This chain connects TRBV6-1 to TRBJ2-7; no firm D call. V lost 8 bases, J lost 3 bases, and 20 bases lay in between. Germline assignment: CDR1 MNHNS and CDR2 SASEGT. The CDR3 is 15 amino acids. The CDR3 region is CASRKVKTDGYEQYF. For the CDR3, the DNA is TGTGCCAGCCGCAAGGTGAAGACGGACGGCTACGAGCAGTACTTC.

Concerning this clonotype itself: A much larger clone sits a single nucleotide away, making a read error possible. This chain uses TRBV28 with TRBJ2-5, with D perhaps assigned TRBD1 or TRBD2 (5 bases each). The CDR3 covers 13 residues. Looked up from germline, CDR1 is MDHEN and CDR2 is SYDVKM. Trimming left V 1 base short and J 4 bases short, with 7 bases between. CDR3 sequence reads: CASSLSGRETQYF. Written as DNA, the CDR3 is TGTGCCAGCAGTTTATCAGGGAGAGAGACCCAGTACTTC. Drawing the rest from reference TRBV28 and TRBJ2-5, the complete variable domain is DVKVTQSSRYLVKRTGEKVFLECVQDMDHENMFWYRQDPGLGLRLIYFSYDVKMKEKGDIPEGYSVSREKKERFSLILESASTNQTSMYLCASSLSGRETQYFGPGTRLLVL.

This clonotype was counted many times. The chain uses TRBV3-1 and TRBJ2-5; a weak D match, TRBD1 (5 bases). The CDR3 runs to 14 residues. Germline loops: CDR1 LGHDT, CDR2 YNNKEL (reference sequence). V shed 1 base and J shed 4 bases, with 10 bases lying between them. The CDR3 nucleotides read TGTGCCAGCAGCCAAGGGGGCGACCGAGAGACCCAGTACTTC. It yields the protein CASSQGGDRETQYF.

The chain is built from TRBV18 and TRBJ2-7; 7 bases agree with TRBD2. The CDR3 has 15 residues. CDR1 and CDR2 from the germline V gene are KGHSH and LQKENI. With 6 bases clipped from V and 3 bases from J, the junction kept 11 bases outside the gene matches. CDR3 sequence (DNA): TGTGCCAGCTCCCCGGGTAGCGGGTCCCTCTACGAGCAGTACTTC. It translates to CASSPGSGSLYEQYF.

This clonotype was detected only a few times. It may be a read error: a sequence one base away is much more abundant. The CDR3 DNA reads as TGTGCCAGCGGCTTAAGGGCAGGGACGAGTGAAAAACTGTTTTTT. This codes for CASGLRAGTSEKLFF. This chain connects TRBV7-2 to TRBJ1-4, with a weak D call TRBD1 (5 bases). The CDR3 totals 15 residues. CDR1 and CDR2 (germline): SGHTA, FQGNSA.

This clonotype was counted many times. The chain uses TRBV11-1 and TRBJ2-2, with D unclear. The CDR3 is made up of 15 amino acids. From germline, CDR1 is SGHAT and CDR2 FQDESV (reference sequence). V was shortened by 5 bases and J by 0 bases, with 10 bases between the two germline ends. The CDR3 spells CASSPPGTNTGELFF. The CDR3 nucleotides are TGTGCCAGCAGCCCTCCCGGTACGAACACCGGGGAGCTGTTTTTT.

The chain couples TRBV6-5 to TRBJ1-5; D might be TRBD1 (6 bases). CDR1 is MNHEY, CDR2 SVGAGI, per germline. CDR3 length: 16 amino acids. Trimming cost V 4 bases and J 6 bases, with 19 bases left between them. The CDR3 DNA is TGTGCCAGCAGTTTCGACAGGCCGCCTCTCACTCAGCCCCAGCATTTT. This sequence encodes CASSFDRPPLTQPQHF.

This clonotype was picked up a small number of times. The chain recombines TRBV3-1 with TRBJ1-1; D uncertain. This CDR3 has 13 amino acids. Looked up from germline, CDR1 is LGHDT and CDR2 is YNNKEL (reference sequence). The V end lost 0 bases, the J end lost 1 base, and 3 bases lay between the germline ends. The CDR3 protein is CASSQETNTEAFF. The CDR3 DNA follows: TGTGCCAGCAGCCAAGAAACGAACACTGAAGCTTTCTTT.

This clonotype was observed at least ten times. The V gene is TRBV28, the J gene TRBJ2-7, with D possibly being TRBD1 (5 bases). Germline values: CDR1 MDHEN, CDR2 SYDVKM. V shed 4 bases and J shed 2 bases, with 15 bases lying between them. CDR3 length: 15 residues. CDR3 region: CASSSIWTNTYEQYF. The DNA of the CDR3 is TGTGCCAGCAGTTCCATTTGGACAAATACCTACGAGCAGTACTTC.

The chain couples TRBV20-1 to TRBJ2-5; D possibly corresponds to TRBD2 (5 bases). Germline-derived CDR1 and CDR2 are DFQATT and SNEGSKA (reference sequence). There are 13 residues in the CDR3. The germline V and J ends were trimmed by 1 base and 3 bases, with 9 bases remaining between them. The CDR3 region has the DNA TGCAGTGCTAGAGCCCTCGGGGAAGAGACCCAGTACTTC. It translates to CSARALGEETQYF.

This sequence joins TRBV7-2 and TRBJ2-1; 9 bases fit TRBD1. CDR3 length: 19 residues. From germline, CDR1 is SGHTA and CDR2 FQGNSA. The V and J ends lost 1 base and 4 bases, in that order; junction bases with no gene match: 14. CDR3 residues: CASSLGTGDGIGKYNEQFF. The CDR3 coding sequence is TGTGCCAGCAGCTTAGGGACAGGGGACGGGATAGGGAAATACAATGAGCAGTTCTTC.